These 5 T cell receptor beta chains were all obtained from the same sample, sequenced in a study of cytomegalovirus exposure and HLA in healthy donors. The PCR used 60 Vbeta and 13 Jbeta primers. Some clones are missing from TCRdb's copy, which holds only in-frame ones; the method was immunoSEQ multiplex PCR. The sample has 150,000 to 200,000 clones; roughly four fifths are singletons. Material for sequencing was PBMCs. Receptor source: a woman between 18 and 29 years old in good health and CMV-seropositive.

V gene TRBV30 combines with J gene TRBJ2-5, with 9 bases fitting TRBD1. Germline-derived CDR1 and CDR2 are GTSNPN and SVGIG (reference sequence). V was clipped by 2 bases and J by 5 bases; unmatched bases: 12. The CDR3 extends over 16 amino acids. The DNA of the CDR3 is TGTGCCTGGAGTTCCGGACAGGGGATAGTAGGGGAGACCCAGTACTTC. This gives the protein CAWSSGQGIVGETQYF.

Only one count was recorded for this clone. This chain links TRBV6-5 with TRBJ2-2; D possibly corresponds to TRBD2 (5 bases). The germline V gene has CDR1 MNHEY and CDR2 SVGAGI. CDR3 length: 15 amino acids. The ends were cut back, 2 bases at V and 5 bases at J, with 12 bases in the middle. CDR3 sequence reads: CASSYDWRRTGELFF. DNA for the CDR3: TGTGCCAGCAGTTACGATTGGAGGCGGACCGGGGAGCTGTTTTTT.

The gene calls are TRBV6-4 and TRBJ2-1; perhaps TRBD2 as D (6 bases). Trimming took 5 bases from V and 0 from J, leaving 11 bases between them. Germline V gene sequence: CDR1 MRHNA, CDR2 SNTAGT. The CDR3 is made up of 15 amino acids. The CDR3 coding sequence is TGTGCCAGCAGTCCCGCGGGAAGCTCCTACAATGAGCAGTTCTTC. As protein: CASSPAGSSYNEQFF.

The chain recombines TRBV11-3 with TRBJ2-3; TRBD1 might be the D (6 bases). CDR3 length: 15 amino acids. Looked up from germline, CDR1 is SGHNT and CDR2 is YENEEA. The V end was cut by 5 bases, the J end by 2 bases, with 14 bases between. The CDR3 DNA is TGTGCCAGCAGCAGGATTGGGGGCGACACAGATACGCAGTATTTT. It translates to CASSRIGGDTDTQYF.

The chain combines TRBV30 with TRBJ1-1; D might be TRBD1 (6 bases). Germline CDR1 and CDR2: GTSNPN and SVGIG (reference sequence). Trimming removed 0 bases at V and 0 bases at J, with 29 bases between. The CDR3 is 21 residues long. CDR3 coding DNA: TGTGCCTGGAGTGTACAATTGTTTGCGGGGGGCCAAACCACTTTGAACACTGAAGCTTTCTTT. Amino acid sequence: CAWSVQLFAGGQTTLNTEAFF.